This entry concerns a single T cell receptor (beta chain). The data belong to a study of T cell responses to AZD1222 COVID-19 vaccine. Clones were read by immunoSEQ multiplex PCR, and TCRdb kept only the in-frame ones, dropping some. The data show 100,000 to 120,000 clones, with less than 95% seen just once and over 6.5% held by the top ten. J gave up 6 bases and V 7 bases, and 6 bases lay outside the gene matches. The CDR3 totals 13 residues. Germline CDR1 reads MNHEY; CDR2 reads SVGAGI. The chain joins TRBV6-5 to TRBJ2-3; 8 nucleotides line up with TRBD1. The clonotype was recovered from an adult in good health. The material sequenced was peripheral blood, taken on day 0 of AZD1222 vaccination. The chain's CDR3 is CASNGQGLDTQYF. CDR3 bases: TGTGCCAGCAACGGACAGGGCCTGGATACGCAGTATTTT.